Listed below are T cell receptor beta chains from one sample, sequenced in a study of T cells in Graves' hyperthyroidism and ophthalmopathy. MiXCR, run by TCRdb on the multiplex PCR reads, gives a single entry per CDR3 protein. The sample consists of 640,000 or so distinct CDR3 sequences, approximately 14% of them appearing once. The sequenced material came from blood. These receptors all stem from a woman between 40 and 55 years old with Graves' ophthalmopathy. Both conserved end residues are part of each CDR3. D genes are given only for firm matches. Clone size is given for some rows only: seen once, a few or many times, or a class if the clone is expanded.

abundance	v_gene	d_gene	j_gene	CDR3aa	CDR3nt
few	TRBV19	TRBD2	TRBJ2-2	CASSMLAGGRTGELFF	TGTGCCAGTAGTATGCTCGCGGGAGGTAGGACCGGGGAGCTGTTTTTT
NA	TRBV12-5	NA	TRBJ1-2	CASEGSRNRPLWHGYTF	TGTGCTAGTGAGGGTTCGAGGAACAGGCCATTGTGGCATGGCTACACCTTC
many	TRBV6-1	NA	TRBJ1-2	CASREYGYTF	TGTGCCAGCAGAGAATATGGCTACACCTTC
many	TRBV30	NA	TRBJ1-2	CAWSGVGYTF	TGTGCCTGGAGTGGGGTCGGCTACACCTTC
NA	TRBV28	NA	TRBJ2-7	CASGPAGASSYEQYF	TGTGCCAGCGGTCCTGCGGGTGCTAGCTCCTACGAGCAGTACTTC
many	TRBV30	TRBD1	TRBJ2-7	CAWSAGQSEQYF	TGTGCCTGGAGTGCGGGACAGAGCGAGCAGTACTTC
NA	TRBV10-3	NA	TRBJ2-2	CAISGDNTGELFF	TGTGCCATCAGTGGGGATAACACCGGGGAGCTGTTTTTT
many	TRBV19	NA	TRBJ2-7	CASRPLDGYEQYF	TGTGCCAGTAGACCACTAGACGGCTACGAGCAGTACTTC
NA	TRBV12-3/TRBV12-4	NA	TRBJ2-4	CASSPRTPAKNIQYF	TGTGCCAGCAGTCCAAGGACACCAGCCAAAAACATTCAGTACTTC
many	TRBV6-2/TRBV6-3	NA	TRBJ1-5	CASSHLTGNQPQHF	TGTGCCAGCAGTCACCTGACAGGTAATCAGCCCCAGCATTTT
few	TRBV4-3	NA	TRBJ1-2	CASSQGTDYGYTF	TGCGCCAGCAGCCAGGGGACCGACTATGGCTACACCTTC
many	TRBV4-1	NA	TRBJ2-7	CASSQEIGTYYEQYF	TGCGCCAGCAGCCAAGAAATCGGAACGTACTACGAGCAGTACTTC
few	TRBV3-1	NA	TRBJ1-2	CASSQERIGVYGYTF	TGTGCCAGCAGCCAAGAGAGGATCGGGGTCTATGGCTACACCTTC
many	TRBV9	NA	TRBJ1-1	CASTPGGAHTEAFF	TGTGCCAGCACCCCTGGGGGGGCGCACACTGAAGCTTTCTTT
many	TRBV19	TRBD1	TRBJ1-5	CASSTGTGINQPQHF	TGTGCCAGTTCCACCGGGACAGGTATCAATCAGCCCCAGCATTTT
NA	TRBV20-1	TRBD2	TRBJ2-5	CSTRSGSYLETQYF	TGCAGTACCCGGAGCGGGAGTTACCTAGAGACCCAGTACTTC
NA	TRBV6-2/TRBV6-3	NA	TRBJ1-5	CASRAAGTNQPQHF	TGTGCCAGCAGAGCGGCAGGTACTAATCAGCCCCAGCATTTT
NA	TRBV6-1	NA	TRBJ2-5	CASTRRGTQYF	TGTGCCAGCACCAGGCGGGGGACCCAGTACTTC
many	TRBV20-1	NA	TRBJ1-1	CSARVGGAITEAFF	TGCAGTGCTAGGGTAGGAGGGGCGATAACTGAAGCTTTCTTT
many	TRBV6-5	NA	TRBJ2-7	CASSRDRTYEQYF	TGTGCCAGCAGCAGGGACCGGACCTACGAGCAGTACTTC
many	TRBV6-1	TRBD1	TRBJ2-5	CASRGTGGWNQYF	TGTGCCAGCAGGGGGACAGGGGGCTGGAACCAGTACTTC
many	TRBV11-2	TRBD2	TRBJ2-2	CASSSRIGGEGRTGELFF	TGTGCCAGCAGCTCCAGAATTGGAGGGGAGGGCCGAACCGGGGAGCTGTTTTTT
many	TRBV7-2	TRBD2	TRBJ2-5	CASSLVGRVAGDQYF	TGTGCCAGCAGCTTAGTAGGGAGGGTGGCGGGGGACCAGTACTTC
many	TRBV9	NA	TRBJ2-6	CASRQAGIAGANVLTF	TGTGCCAGCAGGCAGGCAGGGATTGCTGGGGCCAACGTCCTGACTTTC
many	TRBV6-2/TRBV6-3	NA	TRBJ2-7	CASSYFRDRNYEQYF	TGTGCCAGCAGTTACTTCCGAGACAGGAATTACGAGCAGTACTTC
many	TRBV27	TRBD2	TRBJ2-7	CASSTPGTSGSYEQYF	TGTGCCAGCAGCACTCCCGGGACTAGCGGGTCCTACGAGCAGTACTTC
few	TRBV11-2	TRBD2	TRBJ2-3	CASSARLAGANPDTQYF	TGTGCCAGCAGCGCGAGACTAGCGGGAGCGAATCCAGATACGCAGTATTTT